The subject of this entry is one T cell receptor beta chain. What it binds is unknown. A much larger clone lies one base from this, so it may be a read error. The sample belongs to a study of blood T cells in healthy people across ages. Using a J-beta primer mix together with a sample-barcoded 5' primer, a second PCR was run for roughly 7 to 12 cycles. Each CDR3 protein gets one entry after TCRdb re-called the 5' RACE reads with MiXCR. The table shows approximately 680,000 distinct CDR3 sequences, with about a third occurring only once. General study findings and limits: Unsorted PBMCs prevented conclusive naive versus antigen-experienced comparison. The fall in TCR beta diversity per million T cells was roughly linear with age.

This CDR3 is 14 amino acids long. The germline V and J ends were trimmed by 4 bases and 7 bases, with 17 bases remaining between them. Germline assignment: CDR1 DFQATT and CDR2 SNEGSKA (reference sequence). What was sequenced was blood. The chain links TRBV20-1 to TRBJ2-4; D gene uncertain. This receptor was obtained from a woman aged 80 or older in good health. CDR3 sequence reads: CSATHLSPGNIQYF. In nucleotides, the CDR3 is TGCAGTGCTACTCACTTGTCGCCTGGGAACATTCAGTACTTC.